This TCR beta chain was identified during a study of T cell responses to AZD1222 COVID-19 vaccine. Regarding the study as a whole: Across spike, vaccine-associated CD4 TCRs were found, dominant at 160-218 and 743-854.

As concerns this clone: Its matching antigen is unknown.

Germline values: CDR1 SGHTA, CDR2 FQGNSA. The CDR3 covers 16 residues. V lost 1 base, J lost 2 bases, and 11 bases lay in between. TCRdb's table, derived via immunoSEQ multiplex PCR, lists solely in-frame clones and lacks some. The sample contains 80,000 to 95,000 clones, almost 90% of which appear only once. Source: peripheral blood, taken 28 days after the second AZD1222 dose. This rearrangement joins TRBV7-2 to TRBJ2-2; D call uncertain. The source of this sequence is an adult who received the AZD1222 COVID-19 vaccine. The CDR3 sequence: CASSLGAWANTGELFF. CDR3 coding DNA: TGTGCCAGCAGCTTAGGGGCCTGGGCTAACACCGGGGAGCTGTTTTTT.